The next 30 T cell receptor beta chains were all read from a single sample in a study of cytomegalovirus exposure and HLA in healthy donors. PCR primers comprised 60 Vbeta and 13 Jbeta primers. Profiling relied on immunoSEQ multiplex PCR, and the TCRdb table lists in-frame clones only, not all of them. The sample consists of about 190,000 clones, roughly 77% of them appearing once. The specimen sequenced was PBMCs. The receptors originated from a woman aged 30 to 39 in good health and CMV-seropositive.

This clone was detected only a few times. This chain links TRBV5-4 with TRBJ2-3, with TRBD1 matching 7 bases. The length of the CDR3 is 16 residues. Germline V gene lookup returns CDR1 SGHNT and CDR2 YYREEE (reference sequence). The junction had 13 bases not matched to a gene; V was cut back by 7 bases and J by 2 bases. The CDR3 protein is CASGLYMDRSTDTQYF. CDR3 sequence (DNA): TGTGCCAGCGGGCTTTATATGGACAGGTCCACAGATACGCAGTATTTT.

A single count supports this clone. This rearrangement joins TRBV5-1 to TRBJ2-3; TRBD2 might be the D (5 bases). This CDR3 has 14 residues. Germline CDR1 reads SGHRS; CDR2 reads YFSETQ. Deletions cut 4 bases from V and 0 bases from J, with 9 bases between. DNA for the CDR3: TGCGCCAGCAGCATAACGGGGAGCACAGATACGCAGTATTTT. Translating it yields CASSITGSTDTQYF.

This sequence joins TRBV7-2 and TRBJ2-4; D is possibly TRBD2 (5 bases). The CDR3 loop spans 14 amino acids. V was cut by 1 base and J by 2 bases, with 6 bases left in between. In germline, CDR1 is SGHTA, CDR2 FQGNSA. Here the CDR3 reads CASSLDGTKNIQYF. For the CDR3, the DNA is TGTGCCAGCAGCTTAGACGGGACCAAAAACATTCAGTACTTC. The whole variable domain, remainder taken from reference TRBV7-2 and TRBJ2-4, is GAGVSQSPSNKVTEKGKDVELRCDPISGHTALYWYRQSLGQGLEFLIYFQGNSAPDKSGLPSDRFSAERTGGSVSTLTIQRTQQEDSAVYLCASSLDGTKNIQYFGAGTRLSVL.

The J gene is TRBJ2-3, the V gene TRBV7-9; TRBD1 aligns across 9 bases. CDR1 and CDR2 (germline): SEHNR, FQNEAQ (reference sequence). The ends lost 5 bases at V and 4 bases at J; junction bases unmatched: 7. The CDR3 is 15 residues long. The CDR3 nucleotides read TGTGCCAGCAGCCCAGGGACAGGGTTCGCAGATACGCAGTATTTT. Amino acids: CASSPGTGFADTQYF.

The chain joins TRBV11-2 to TRBJ2-3; 8 bases map to TRBD2. J was trimmed by 2 bases and V by 4 bases; bases with no gene match: 8. Germline CDR1 and CDR2: SGHAT and FQNNGV. The CDR3 contains 16 residues. The CDR3 nucleotides read TGTGCCAGCAGCTCTCACCCGGGAGGGCCCACAGATACGCAGTATTTT. Translated, it gives CASSSHPGGPTDTQYF.

The rearrangement links TRBV28 to TRBJ2-3; 7 nucleotides agree with TRBD2. Germline trimming cut 5 bases from V and 2 bases from J; bases unmatched to any gene: 10. Germline V gene data show CDR1 as MDHEN and CDR2 as SYDVKM. The CDR3 is 16 amino acids. The CDR3: CASSRYGAGLTDTQYF. For the CDR3, the DNA is TGTGCCAGCAGTCGGTATGGAGCGGGACTCACAGATACGCAGTATTTT.

This chain joins TRBV19 and TRBJ1-2; D not certain. V lost 2 bases, J lost 2 bases, and 12 bases lay in between. Germline V CDR1 and CDR2: LNHDA, SQIVND (reference sequence). This CDR3 spans 15 amino acids. DNA of the CDR3: TGTGCCAGTAGTATATTATCCGTGAGAAACTATGGCTACACCTTC. Translation gives CASSILSVRNYGYTF.

The J gene is TRBJ1-1, the V gene TRBV5-1, with TRBD1 identical over 7 bases. The germline CDR1 and CDR2 sequences are SGHRS and YFSETQ. J gave up 2 bases and V 2 bases, and 6 bases lay outside the gene matches. This CDR3 region has 15 residues. As DNA, the CDR3 is TGCGCCAGCAGCTTCCTCGGGACAGCCAACACTGAAGCTTTCTTT. Translation gives CASSFLGTANTEAFF.

The genes are TRBV28 and TRBJ1-1; D perhaps matches TRBD1 (6 bases). The V end was cut by 4 bases, the J end by 12 bases, with 15 bases between. Germline V gives CDR1 MDHEN, CDR2 SYDVKM. CDR3 length: 12 amino acids. CDR3 nucleotide sequence: TGTGCCAGCAGTTCCGCCGGGACATCGTCTTTCTTT. This encodes CASSSAGTSSFF. The full variable domain, rest sourced from reference TRBV28 and TRBJ1-1, is DVKVTQSSRYLVKRTGEKVFLECVQDMDHENMFWYRQDPGLGLRLIYFSYDVKMKEKGDIPEGYSVSREKKERFSLILESASTNQTSMYLCASSSAGTSSFFGQGTRLTVV.

This chain joins TRBV7-9 and TRBJ2-7, with TRBD2 matching over 11 bases. Germline CDR1 is SEHNR and CDR2 is FQNEAQ (reference sequence). The V and J ends lost 5 bases and 7 bases, in that order; junction bases with no gene match: 7. The CDR3 extends over 14 amino acids. The CDR3 coding sequence is TGTGCCAGCAGCCCACTAGCGGGAGTTGGGGAGCAGTACTTC. Translation gives CASSPLAGVGEQYF. Based on the CDR3 plus reference TRBV7-9 and TRBJ2-7, the full variable domain is DTGVSQNPRHKITKRGQNVTFRCDPISEHNRLYWYRQTLGQGPEFLTYFQNEAQLEKSRLLSDRFSAERPKGSFSTLEIQRTEQGDSAMYLCASSPLAGVGEQYFGPGTRLTVT.

The chain links TRBV5-1 to TRBJ2-1; 8 nucleotides match TRBD2. CDR1 is SGHRS, CDR2 YFSETQ, per germline. The CDR3 is 16 residues long. Trimming removed 2 bases from V and 3 bases from J; junction bases left unmatched: 7. The CDR3, as DNA: TGCGCCAGCAGCTTTTCTTCTAGCGGGTTCTACAATGAGCAGTTCTTC. Translating gives CASSFSSSGFYNEQFF. Variable domain in full (rest from reference TRBV5-1 and TRBJ2-1): KAGVTQTPRYLIKTRGQQVTLSCSPISGHRSVSWYQQTPGQGLQFLFEYFSETQRNKGNFPGRFSGRQFSNSRSEMNVSTLELGDSALYLCASSFSSSGFYNEQFFGPGTRLTVL.

CDR3 region: CASSRTINEQFF. CDR3 in DNA: TGTGCCAGCAGCCGGACTATCAATGAGCAGTTCTTC. The genes are TRBV11-2 and TRBJ2-1; TRBD2 might be the D (6 bases). Germline V gene lookup returns CDR1 SGHAT and CDR2 FQNNGV. The CDR3 extends over 12 amino acids. Between the trimmed V and J ends, which lost 5 bases and 6 bases, there was a span of 8 bases.

This clone was seen once. The genes are TRBV5-4 and TRBJ2-3; a possible D gene is TRBD2 (6 bases). The CDR3 loop spans 15 amino acids. Germline V gene data show CDR1 as SGHNT and CDR2 as YYREEE (reference sequence). Trimming removed 5 bases at V and 0 bases at J, with 13 bases between. CDR3 coding DNA: TGTGCCAGCAGAAGCCAGCGGGCCAGCACAGATACGCAGTATTTT. This sequence encodes CASRSQRASTDTQYF.

The chain carries TRBV10-3 and TRBJ2-3, with 7 bases lining up with TRBD2. V lost 11 bases to trimming and J lost 5 bases; unmatched junction nucleotides: 10. The CDR3 is 13 residues long. Germline V gene data show CDR1 as ENHRY and CDR2 as SYGVKD. In nucleotides, the CDR3 is TGTGCCGGCGCCTTGGGGGGGAGAGATACGCAGTATTTT. It encodes CAGALGGRDTQYF.

The rearrangement joins TRBV7-9 to TRBJ1-5, with D maybe TRBD1 (6 bases). CDR3 length equals 16 residues. The V gene's germline CDR1 is SEHNR and CDR2 FQNEAQ (reference sequence). The V end lost 5 bases, the J end lost 1 base, and 15 bases lay between the germline ends. CDR3 amino acids: CASSERGTESNQPQHF. CDR3 in DNA: TGTGCCAGCAGCGAGAGGGGGACGGAGAGCAATCAGCCCCAGCATTTT.

The rearrangement links TRBV2 to TRBJ2-1; 8 bases fit TRBD2. J was trimmed by 0 bases and V by 0 bases; bases with no gene match: 7. CDR3 length: 18 amino acids. Germline V gene sequence: CDR1 SNHLY, CDR2 FYNNEI. As DNA, the CDR3 is TGTGCCAGCAGTGAAGCTCCCCAACTAGCGGACTCCTACAATGAGCAGTTCTTC. This translates into CASSEAPQLADSYNEQFF.

This chain uses TRBV4-1 with TRBJ2-1; perhaps TRBD2 as D (6 bases). CDR1 is MGHRA and CDR2 is YSYEKL in the germline V gene. The CDR3 runs 17 residues. V lost 0 bases to trimming and J lost 6 bases, with 18 bases between them. CDR3 protein: CASSQEASGLLLNEQFF. CDR3 DNA: TGCGCCAGCAGCCAAGAGGCAAGCGGGCTACTACTCAATGAGCAGTTCTTC.

The rearrangement joins TRBV6-5 to TRBJ1-1; D might be TRBD1 (5 bases). The length of the CDR3 is 13 residues. CDR1 and CDR2 from the germline V gene are MNHEY and SVGAGI. The germline V and J ends were trimmed by 6 bases and 5 bases, with 13 bases remaining between them. CDR3 sequence reads: CASSSQGGTEAFF. In DNA, the CDR3 is TGTGCCAGCAGCTCCCAGGGAGGGACTGAAGCTTTCTTT.

There are a few counts of this clone. The V call is TRBV6-5, the J call TRBJ2-7; maybe TRBD1 (6 bases). Germline lookup yields CDR1 MNHEY and CDR2 SVGAGI. The CDR3 is made up of 13 amino acids. Trimming pared 2 bases from V and 4 bases from J, leaving 9 bases between. The CDR3: CASSYDRLYEQYF. In DNA, the CDR3 is TGTGCCAGCAGTTACGACAGGCTATACGAGCAGTACTTC.

J is TRBJ2-1 and V is TRBV28; D is unclear. V shed 5 bases and J shed 0 bases, with 11 bases lying between them. In germline, CDR1 is MDHEN, CDR2 SYDVKM. The CDR3 is 15 residues long. As DNA, the CDR3 is TGTGCCAGCAGTATTAGGAGTATCTCCTACAATGAGCAGTTCTTC. Translating it yields CASSIRSISYNEQFF.

The chain combines TRBV6-1 with TRBJ2-7; possible D gene TRBD2, 6 bases. CDR1 is MNHNS, CDR2 SASEGT, per germline. V lost 4 bases, J lost 3 bases, and 13 bases lay in between. This CDR3 region has 14 residues. CDR3 in DNA: TGTGCCAGCAGTGCCCTCGGGGGTTACTACGAGCAGTACTTC. Protein: CASSALGGYYEQYF.

The V and J genes are TRBV4-1 and TRBJ2-1; TRBD2 matches 7 bases. This CDR3 contains 18 residues. V shed 0 bases and J 2 bases; nucleotides not matched to a gene: 10. CDR1 is MGHRA and CDR2 is YSYEKL in the germline V gene. CDR3 residues: CASSQDFLPGGTYNEQFF. CDR3 nucleotides: TGCGCCAGCAGCCAAGATTTTCTTCCGGGAGGTACCTACAATGAGCAGTTCTTC.

The chain couples TRBV2 to TRBJ2-7; possible D gene TRBD2, 6 bases. The V end lost 6 bases, the J end lost 6 bases, and 21 bases lay between the germline ends. The CDR3 extends over 15 amino acids. The germline V gene has CDR1 SNHLY and CDR2 FYNNEI. The CDR3 DNA is TGTGCCAGCAGGTATAGTAGGGACTTTCTCCCCGAGCAGTACTTC. As protein: CASRYSRDFLPEQYF.

The V call is TRBV6-5, the J call TRBJ2-3, with D possibly TRBD2 on 5 matching bases. This CDR3 has 14 amino acids. Germline-derived CDR1 and CDR2 are MNHEY and SVGAGI. With 6 bases removed from V and 0 bases from J, the gap between germline ends came to 10 bases. CDR3 sequence: CASSHGDSTDTQYF. The CDR3 region has the DNA TGTGCCAGCAGCCACGGGGATAGCACAGATACGCAGTATTTT.

The chain joins TRBV5-6 to TRBJ2-3; 10 nucleotides line up with TRBD2. The CDR3 runs to 17 residues. J gave up 6 bases and V 4 bases, and 14 bases lay outside the gene matches. Germline loops: CDR1 SGHDT, CDR2 YYEEEE. The DNA of the CDR3 is TGTGCCAGCAGCGGAACCCTAGCGGGAGACCAATCTGATACGCAGTATTTT. Protein: CASSGTLAGDQSDTQYF.

The chain couples TRBV28 to TRBJ2-1; D unresolved. Germline V CDR1 and CDR2: MDHEN, SYDVKM. The CDR3 totals 12 residues. V was cut by 2 bases and J by 5 bases, with 4 bases left in between. DNA for the CDR3: TGTGCCAGCAGTTTACAAAACAATGAGCAGTTCTTC. This encodes CASSLQNNEQFF. The full variable domain, completed using reference TRBV28 and TRBJ2-1, is DVKVTQSSRYLVKRTGEKVFLECVQDMDHENMFWYRQDPGLGLRLIYFSYDVKMKEKGDIPEGYSVSREKKERFSLILESASTNQTSMYLCASSLQNNEQFFGPGTRLTVL.

This clone occurred a few times. The chain has TRBV7-9 and TRBJ2-5; 9 bases fit TRBD2. After removal of 5 bases from V and 3 bases from J, the junction contained 4 bases not matched to a gene. Germline CDR1 SEHNR, CDR2 FQNEAQ (reference sequence). This CDR3 has 14 amino acids. The CDR3 nucleotides read TGTGCCAGCAGCCGTAGACTAGCGGAAGAGACCCAGTACTTC. This translates into CASSRRLAEETQYF.

The genes are TRBV28 and TRBJ1-1; D remains ambiguous. The CDR3 sequence is 13 residues long. Deletions cut 3 bases from V and 8 bases from J, with 13 bases between. The germline gives CDR1 MDHEN, CDR2 SYDVKM. The CDR3 DNA follows: TGTGCCAGCAGTTTCGAGGGCGTAGGAGAAGCTTTCTTT. This gives the protein CASSFEGVGEAFF.

The chain couples TRBV10-3 to TRBJ1-2; D unresolved. This CDR3 spans 13 amino acids. CDR1 and CDR2 from the germline V gene are ENHRY and SYGVKD. Deletions cut 8 bases from V and 5 bases from J, with 15 bases between. The DNA for the CDR3 is TGTGCCATCGGCGGGTGGTTTAGGTATGGCTACACCTTC. It is translated as CAIGGWFRYGYTF.

In the case of this clone: The sample holds other DNA sequences that translate to the same CDR3. This rearrangement joins TRBV5-1 to TRBJ2-6, with 7 bases that match TRBD1. The trim removed 0 bases at V and 0 bases at J, leaving 0 bases unmatched. Per the germline V gene, CDR1 is SGHRS and CDR2 is YFSETQ. This CDR3 contains 16 residues. CDR3 sequence (DNA): TGCGCCAGCAGCTTGGCAGGGGGCTCTGGGGCCAACGTCCTGACTTTC. Residues: CASSLAGGSGANVLTF.